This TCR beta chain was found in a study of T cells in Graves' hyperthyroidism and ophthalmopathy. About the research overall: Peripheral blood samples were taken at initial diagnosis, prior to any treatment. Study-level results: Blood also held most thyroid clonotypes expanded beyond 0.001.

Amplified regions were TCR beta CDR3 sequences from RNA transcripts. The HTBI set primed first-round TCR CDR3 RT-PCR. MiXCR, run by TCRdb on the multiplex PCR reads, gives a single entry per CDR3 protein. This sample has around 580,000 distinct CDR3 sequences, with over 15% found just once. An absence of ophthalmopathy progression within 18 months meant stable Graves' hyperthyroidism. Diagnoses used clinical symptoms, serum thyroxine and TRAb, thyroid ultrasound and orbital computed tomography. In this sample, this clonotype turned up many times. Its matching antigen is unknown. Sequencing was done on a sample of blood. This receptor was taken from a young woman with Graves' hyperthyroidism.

The CDR3 bases are TGTGCCAGCAGTTGGACAGGGACAAATCAGCCCCAGCATTTT. Encoded protein: CASSWTGTNQPQHF. V and J are TRBV6-1 and TRBJ1-5; 8 bases map to TRBD1. Germline loops: CDR1 MNHNS, CDR2 SASEGT. J lost 4 bases, V lost 5 bases, and 4 bases had no gene match. The CDR3 loop spans 14 amino acids.